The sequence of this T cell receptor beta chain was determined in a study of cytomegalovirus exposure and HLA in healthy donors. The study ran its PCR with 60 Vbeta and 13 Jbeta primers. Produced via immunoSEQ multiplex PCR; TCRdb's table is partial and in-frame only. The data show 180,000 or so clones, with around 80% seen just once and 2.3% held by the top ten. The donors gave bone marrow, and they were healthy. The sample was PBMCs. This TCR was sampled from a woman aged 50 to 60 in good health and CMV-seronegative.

In nucleotides, the CDR3 is TGCGCCAGCAGCTTGGTTTCTGGAGGGGAGCAGTTCTTC. It codes for CASSLVSGGEQFF. The genes are TRBV5-1 and TRBJ2-1; D may be TRBD2 (6 bases). The V gene's germline CDR1 is SGHRS and CDR2 YFSETQ. The germline V and J ends were trimmed by 0 bases and 10 bases, with 11 bases remaining between them. CDR3 length: 13 residues.